This T cell receptor beta chain was retrieved from a study of blood T cells in healthy people across ages. General study points: For the donors, CMV status was unknown and possibly confounded expanded clonotype changes.

In the case of this clonotype: The antigen is unknown.

The individuals who served as donors were healthy Caucasians living in Russia, aged about 6 to 95. Each sample yielded at least 6 micrograms of PBMC total RNA. Using a J-beta primer mix together with a sample-barcoded 5' primer, a second PCR was run for about 6 to 11 cycles. TCRdb reanalysed the 5' RACE reads using MiXCR and keeps one entry per CDR3 protein. Seen here are some 1.1 million distinct CDR3 sequences, around two fifths observed once, and the top ten hold over 10%. This CDR3 spans 17 amino acids. Germline CDR1 is MNHEY and CDR2 is SMNVEV (reference sequence). The ends were cut back, 0 bases at V and 1 base at J, with 14 bases in the middle.

Sample: blood. This receptor was taken from a man aged 18 to 29 in good health. The V and J genes are TRBV27 and TRBJ2-3; D is undetermined. CDR3 coding DNA: TGTGCCAGCAGTTTATCGTCCCTGGAGCTAGGCACAGATACGCAGTATTTT. Translation gives CASSLSSLELGTDTQYF.